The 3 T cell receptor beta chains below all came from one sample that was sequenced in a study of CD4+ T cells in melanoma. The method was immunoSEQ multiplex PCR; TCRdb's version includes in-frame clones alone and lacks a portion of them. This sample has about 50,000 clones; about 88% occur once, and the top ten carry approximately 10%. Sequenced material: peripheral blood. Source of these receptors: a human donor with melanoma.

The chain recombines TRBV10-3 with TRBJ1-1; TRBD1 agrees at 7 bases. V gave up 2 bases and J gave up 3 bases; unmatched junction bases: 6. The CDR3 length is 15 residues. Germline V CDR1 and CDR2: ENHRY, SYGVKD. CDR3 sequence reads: CAISEAGTADTEAFF. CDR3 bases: TGTGCCATCAGTGAGGCCGGGACAGCGGACACTGAAGCTTTCTTT.

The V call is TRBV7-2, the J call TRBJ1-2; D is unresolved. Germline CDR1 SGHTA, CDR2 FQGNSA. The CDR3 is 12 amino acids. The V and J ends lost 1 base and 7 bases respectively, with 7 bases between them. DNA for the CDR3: TGTGCCAGCAGCTTAGAGGAGGGTGGCTACACCTTC. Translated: CASSLEEGGYTF.

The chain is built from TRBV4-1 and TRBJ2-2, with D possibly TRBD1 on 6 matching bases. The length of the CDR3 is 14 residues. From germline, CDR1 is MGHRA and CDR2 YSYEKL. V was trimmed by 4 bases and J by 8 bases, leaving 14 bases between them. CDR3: CASSPKGVRGELFF. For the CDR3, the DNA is TGCGCCAGCAGCCCCAAGGGGGTCAGGGGGGAGCTGTTTTTT.